This is a list of T cell receptor beta chains from one sample in a study of early T cells in non-severe SARS-CoV-2 infection. TCRdb re-called the 5' RACE reads through MiXCR, storing one row per CDR3 protein. The sample has around 92,000 distinct CDR3 sequences; roughly 9.6% are singletons. Input material: whole blood. Receptors were obtained from an adult who was a healthcare worker with PCR-confirmed SARS-CoV-2 infection or an uninfected control (not recorded which). Each CDR3 is given with its conserved first and last residue. D genes are given only for firm matches. For some rows the clone size is stated as once, few or many, or as a class when expanded; others skip it.

CDR3aa,CDR3nt,d_gene,v_gene,j_gene,abundance
CASRFTGQGRTEAFF,TGTGCAAGTCGCTTCACCGGACAGGGGCGGACTGAAGCTTTCTTT,NA,TRBV12-2,TRBJ1-1,few
CASSYEGNTEAFF,TGTGCCAGCAGTTACGAGGGCAACACTGAAGCTTTCTTT,NA,TRBV6-5,TRBJ1-1,many
CASSDQGAPSYEQYF,TGTGCCAGTAGTGACCAGGGGGCCCCGTCCTACGAGCAGTACTTC,TRBD1,TRBV19,TRBJ2-7,many
CASSQASGNSYEQYF,TGTGCCAGCAGCCAGGCTAGCGGGAACTCCTACGAGCAGTACTTC,TRBD2,TRBV3-1,TRBJ2-7,NA
CASSVGGDSNQPQHF,TGTGCCAGCAGCGTAGGTGGGGATAGCAATCAGCCCCAGCATTTT,NA,TRBV9,TRBJ1-5,NA
CASRRLTSGHEQFF,TGTGCCAGCAGACGCCTGACTAGCGGGCATGAGCAGTTCTTC,TRBD2,TRBV6-5,TRBJ2-1,many
CASSLVSTNEKLFF,TGTGCCAGCAGCTTAGTATCAACTAATGAAAAACTGTTTTTT,NA,TRBV7-9,TRBJ1-4,few
CASSLTPIAGGTGPGGYTF,TGCGCCAGCAGCCTGACCCCTATCGCCGGCGGGACAGGCCCCGGTGGCTACACCTTC,TRBD1,TRBV5-1,TRBJ1-2,many
CSASGSRDTQYF,TGCAGTGCTAGCGGGAGTCGAGATACGCAGTATTTT,NA,TRBV20-1,TRBJ2-3,NA
CATSWGGEAFF,TGTGCCACCAGCTGGGGGGGTGAAGCTTTCTTT,NA,TRBV15,TRBJ1-1,few
CASSGTGAGEETQYF,TGTGCCAGCAGTGGGACCGGGGCGGGGGAAGAGACCCAGTACTTC,TRBD2,TRBV2,TRBJ2-5,NA
CASSQERRLAQYF,TGTGCCAGCAGCCAAGAAAGGCGACTAGCTCAGTATTTT,TRBD2,TRBV14,TRBJ2-3,NA
CSGGQDSYEQYF,TGCAGCGGTGGACAGGATTCCTACGAGCAGTACTTC,TRBD1,TRBV29-1,TRBJ2-7,few
CSARDIRVVSYNEQFF,TGCAGTGCTAGAGATATTAGGGTAGTTTCCTACAATGAGCAGTTCTTC,NA,TRBV20-1,TRBJ2-1,NA